The rows below give T cell receptor beta chains drawn from one sample of a study of shared clonotypes between healthy human individuals. Only in-frame clones appear in the TCRdb table, and some are missing; sequencing was by immunoSEQ multiplex PCR. The sample lists 950,000 to 1,100,000 clones, around 75% seen once, with 1.5% in the top ten. Sequenced: memory CD4+ T cells sorted from blood. All receptors come from a man in his late teens or twenties in good health. CDR3s include the opening cysteine and the closing phenylalanine or tryptophan. Fields, in order: V gene, J gene, D gene, CDR3 protein. D genes are given only for firm matches.

V: TRBV5-1
J: TRBJ2-7
D: -
CDR3: CASSLRQASYEQYF

V: TRBV7-6
J: TRBJ1-1
D: -
CDR3: CASSLAEGDTEAFF

V: TRBV7-2
J: TRBJ1-2
D: -
CDR3: CASSLSNQGHYGYTF

V: TRBV27
J: TRBJ2-7
D: -
CDR3: CASSLYRARGEQYF

V: TRBV6-1
J: TRBJ1-3
D: -
CDR3: CASSEVGNTIYF

V: TRBV19
J: TRBJ2-7
D: -
CDR3: CASSPREAGGLYEQYF

V: TRBV18
J: TRBJ2-6
D: -
CDR3: CASSPRGASGANVLTF

V: TRBV4-1
J: TRBJ1-6
D: -
CDR3: CASSQVEGKGSPLHF

V: TRBV4-3
J: TRBJ2-2
D: TRBD2
CDR3: CASSQEPAAGGLGGELFF

V: TRBV4-3
J: TRBJ1-1
D: -
CDR3: CASSQVAEKNTEAFF

V: TRBV18
J: TRBJ2-7
D: -
CDR3: CASSPTTASYEQYF

V: TRBV2
J: TRBJ1-1
D: TRBD1
CDR3: CASVQGPLMNTEAFF

V: TRBV30
J: TRBJ2-2
D: TRBD1
CDR3: CALDRANTGELFF

V: TRBV30
J: TRBJ1-4
D: -
CDR3: CAWSVRPNEKLFF

V: TRBV7-9
J: TRBJ2-2
D: -
CDR3: CASSLVNPKGPGELFF

V: TRBV5-1
J: TRBJ1-1
D: -
CDR3: CASSQGPVNTEAFF

V: TRBV7-2
J: TRBJ2-7
D: TRBD1
CDR3: CASTGPGQSYEQYF

V: TRBV19
J: TRBJ2-7
D: -
CDR3: CASSIGIGGIYEQYF

V: TRBV2
J: TRBJ1-3
D: -
CDR3: CASSVPGRPGVGSGNTIYF

V: TRBV4-1
J: TRBJ2-3
D: TRBD2
CDR3: CASSQVSLAGSDTQYF

V: TRBV7-3
J: TRBJ2-4
D: -
CDR3: CASSQPNRAAFGKNIQYF

V: TRBV10-3
J: TRBJ2-3
D: TRBD2
CDR3: CAISKGSGDSKDTQYF

V: TRBV4-2
J: TRBJ2-3
D: -
CDR3: CASSQEGSSTDTQYF

V: TRBV6-1
J: TRBJ1-1
D: -
CDR3: CATRDVGTEAFF

V: TRBV6-6
J: TRBJ1-6
D: -
CDR3: CASSLGLTDLPPLHF

V: TRBV7-6
J: TRBJ2-3
D: TRBD2
CDR3: CASSLMTSPSDTQYF

V: TRBV10-3
J: TRBJ2-7
D: -
CDR3: CAIRGTGEQYF

V: TRBV5-8
J: TRBJ2-5
D: -
CDR3: CASSVQAGQETQYF

V: TRBV5-4
J: TRBJ1-1
D: -
CDR3: CASSLGSPFQRTEAFF

V: TRBV28
J: TRBJ1-1
D: -
CDR3: CASSLRTSIEAFF

V: TRBV5-1
J: TRBJ2-7
D: -
CDR3: CASSLLDYEQYF

V: TRBV5-6
J: TRBJ1-4
D: -
CDR3: CASSTAGSSTNEKLFF

V: TRBV7-2
J: TRBJ2-7
D: TRBD1
CDR3: CASSLAGQVTYEQYF

V: TRBV14
J: TRBJ2-7
D: -
CDR3: CEGHSKASSYEQYF

V: TRBV28
J: TRBJ2-1
D: TRBD2
CDR3: CASTRGGPGYNEQFF

V: TRBV7-8
J: TRBJ1-6
D: TRBD1
CDR3: CASSFATGGNSYNSPLHF

V: TRBV28
J: TRBJ1-3
D: -
CDR3: CASSATGTFSGNTIYF

V: TRBV5-1
J: TRBJ1-4
D: -
CDR3: CASSQMDSNEKLFF